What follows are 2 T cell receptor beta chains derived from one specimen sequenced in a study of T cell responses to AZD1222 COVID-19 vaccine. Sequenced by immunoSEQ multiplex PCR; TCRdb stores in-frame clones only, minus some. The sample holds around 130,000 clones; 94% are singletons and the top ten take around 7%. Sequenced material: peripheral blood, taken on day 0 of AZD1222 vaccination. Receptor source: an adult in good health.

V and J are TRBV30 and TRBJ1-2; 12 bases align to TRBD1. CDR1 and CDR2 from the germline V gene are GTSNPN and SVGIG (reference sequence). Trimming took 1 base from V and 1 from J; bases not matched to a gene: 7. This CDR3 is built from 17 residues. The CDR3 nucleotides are TGTGCCTGGAGTGAGCCTGGGACAGGGGGCTATAACTATGGCTACACCTTC. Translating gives CAWSEPGTGGYNYGYTF.

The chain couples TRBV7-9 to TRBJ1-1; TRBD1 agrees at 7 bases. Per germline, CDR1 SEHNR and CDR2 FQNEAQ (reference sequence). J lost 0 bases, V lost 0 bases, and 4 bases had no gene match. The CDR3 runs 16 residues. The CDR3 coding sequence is TGTGCCAGCAGCTTAGCCCCGGGACAGATGAACACTGAAGCTTTCTTT. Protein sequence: CASSLAPGQMNTEAFF. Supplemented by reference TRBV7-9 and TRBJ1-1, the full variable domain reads DTGVSQNPRHKITKRGQNVTFRCDPISEHNRLYWYRQTLGQGPEFLTYFQNEAQLEKSRLLSDRFSAERPKGSFSTLEIQRTEQGDSAMYLCASSLAPGQMNTEAFFGQGTRLTVV.